The present entry profiles one T cell receptor (beta chain) with its context. The sample belongs to a study of regulatory T cells in long-lasting Graves disease. Study-wide background: Persistence in Graves' disease denoted antithyroid drug use beyond 5 years alongside positive TSH receptor antibodies.

The CDR3 is 15 residues long. V trimming: 5 bases; J trimming: 5 bases; junction bases outside the gene matches: 3. From germline, CDR1 is SGHAT and CDR2 FQDESV (reference sequence). Time point defined: persistent/refractory GD, antithyroid drugs over 5 years with positive TRAb. PBMCs provided the RNA from which the TCR library was made. Researchers made TCR beta libraries by using iRepertoire HTBI primers and running Arm-PCR on CDR3 regions. TCRdb passed the multiplex PCR reads through MiXCR, listing each CDR3 protein once. The table shows approximately 380,000 distinct CDR3 sequences, with roughly 20% occurring only once.

The source is a female donor with Graves disease. The chain employs TRBV11-1 and TRBJ2-1; 13 bases map to TRBD2. The material was peripheral blood mononuclear cells (PBMCs), obtained when the disease was refractory, from a patient treated with antithyroid drugs. Here the CDR3 DNA reads TGTGCCAGCAGCGCCGGGACTAGCGGGAACAATGAGCAGTTCTTC. It specifies CASSAGTSGNNEQFF.